This passage covers 31 T cell receptor beta chains from one sample sequenced in a study of OX40 agonist ivuxolimab in advanced cancers. Libraries were prepared by immunoSEQ multiplex PCR; TCRdb keeps only in-frame clonotypes and omits some of them. Of 50,000 to 70,000 clones listed, about 85% are singletons. This specimen was CD4+ or CD8+ T cells sorted from blood, taken in a trial of the OX40 agonist ivuxolimab. The receptors here all came from an adult with an advanced solid tumor such as melanoma, head and neck, liver or kidney cancer.

The rearrangement links TRBV18 to TRBJ1-3; D is unclear. V was shortened by 3 bases and J by 4 bases, with 13 bases between the two germline ends. This CDR3 has 15 residues. Germline V gene lookup returns CDR1 KGHSH and CDR2 LQKENI. The CDR3 DNA reads as TGTGCCAGCTCACCTGGGGAGTTAAACGGAAACACCATATATTTT. It encodes CASSPGELNGNTIYF.

This chain uses TRBV30 with TRBJ1-3, with 9 bases matching TRBD1. Unmatched junction bases numbered 4, after V lost 7 bases and J lost 0 bases. The germline CDR1 and CDR2 sequences are GTSNPN and SVGIG (reference sequence). This CDR3 has 14 amino acids. The CDR3 here is CASLTGGSGNTIYF. In DNA, the CDR3 is TGTGCCTCACTGACAGGGGGCTCTGGAAACACCATATATTTT.

The chain joins TRBV28 to TRBJ2-1; no definite D call. Germline V gene lookup returns CDR1 MDHEN and CDR2 SYDVKM. The V end was cut by 3 bases, the J end by 8 bases, with 17 bases between. The CDR3 spans 15 residues. CDR3 loop: CASSLRVAGLDEQFF. CDR3 coding DNA: TGTGCCAGCAGTTTGAGAGTAGCAGGTTTGGATGAGCAGTTCTTC.

This chain joins TRBV28 and TRBJ2-5, with no clear D. The CDR3 extends over 13 amino acids. V was trimmed by 3 bases and J by 5 bases, leaving 10 bases between them. In germline, CDR1 is MDHEN, CDR2 SYDVKM. The CDR3 sequence: CASSLLNFETQYF. The CDR3 DNA is TGTGCCAGCAGTTTGCTAAACTTCGAGACCCAGTACTTC.

The J gene is TRBJ2-7, the V gene TRBV29-1; D perhaps matches TRBD1 (7 bases). Trimming left V 3 bases short and J 0 bases short, with 15 bases between. Germline assignment: CDR1 SQVTM and CDR2 ANQGSEA. This CDR3 region has 15 residues. The CDR3 sequence: CSVDLQGGPSYEQYF. The CDR3 coding sequence is TGCAGCGTTGATTTGCAGGGGGGCCCCTCCTACGAGCAGTACTTC.

The chain uses TRBV30 and TRBJ1-6; 7 bases are shared with TRBD1. This CDR3 contains 13 residues. V shed 5 bases and J 6 bases; nucleotides not matched to a gene: 4. Per germline, CDR1 GTSNPN and CDR2 SVGIG (reference sequence). The CDR3 spells CAWGTESNSPLHF. DNA of the CDR3: TGTGCCTGGGGGACAGAGAGTAATTCACCCCTCCACTTT.

This chain uses TRBV6-5 with TRBJ2-6; D not resolved. The CDR3 has 15 amino acids. The V end was cut by 8 bases, the J end by 0 bases, with 11 bases between. Per the germline V gene, CDR1 is MNHEY and CDR2 is SVGAGI. The CDR3 sequence: CASEERRSGANVLTF. In nucleotides, the CDR3 is TGTGCCAGCGAAGAGCGCCGCTCTGGGGCCAACGTCCTGACTTTC.

The chain has TRBV30 and TRBJ1-4; maybe TRBD1 (5 bases). V lost 0 bases and J lost 0, with 11 bases in between. Germline V gene lookup returns CDR1 GTSNPN and CDR2 SVGIG (reference sequence). This CDR3 has 16 amino acids. The CDR3 DNA follows: TGTGCCTGGAGTGTACCGGAGGGGACAACTAATGAAAAACTGTTTTTT. Protein: CAWSVPEGTTNEKLFF.

This chain connects TRBV2 to TRBJ2-7, with 9 bases identical to TRBD2. CDR3 size: 14 residues. Losses at the gene ends were 2 bases for V and 5 bases for J; bases not matched to a gene: 4. CDR1 and CDR2 (germline): SNHLY, FYNNEI. The CDR3 sequence: CASSEIAGVNEQYF. DNA of the CDR3: TGTGCCAGCAGTGAAATAGCGGGAGTGAACGAGCAGTACTTC. Filled out from reference TRBV2 and TRBJ2-7, the complete variable domain reads EPEVTQTPSHQVTQMGQEVILRCVPISNHLYFYWYRQILGQKVEFLVSFYNNEISEKSEIFDDQFSVERPDGSNFTLKIRSTKLEDSAMYFCASSEIAGVNEQYFGPGTRLTVT.

The chain recombines TRBV11-1 with TRBJ1-1, with 8 bases fitting TRBD1. Trimming took 3 bases from V and 4 from J; bases not matched to a gene: 4. The CDR3 length is 14 residues. Germline V gene sequence: CDR1 SGHAT, CDR2 FQDESV (reference sequence). This CDR3 is CASSFLTGATEAFF. CDR3 bases: TGTGCCAGCAGCTTCCTGACAGGGGCCACTGAAGCTTTCTTT. Using reference TRBV11-1 and TRBJ1-1 for the parts outside the CDR3, the full variable domain is EAEVAQSPRYKITEKSQAVAFWCDPISGHATLYWYRQILGQGPELLVQFQDESVVDDSQLPKDRFSAERLKGVDSTLKIQPAELGDSAMYLCASSFLTGATEAFFGQGTRLTVV.

The chain has TRBV7-2 and TRBJ1-4; no firm D call. The V end was cut by 5 bases, the J end by 1 base, with 2 bases between. This CDR3 has 12 amino acids. Germline CDR1 and CDR2: SGHTA and FQGNSA. CDR3 sequence: CASSITNEKLFF. DNA for the CDR3: TGTGCCAGCAGCATAACTAATGAAAAACTGTTTTTT.

V and J are TRBV4-2 and TRBJ1-2; no firm D call. CDR1 is LGHNA, CDR2 YNFKEQ, per germline. The CDR3 covers 16 residues. Between the trimmed V and J ends, which lost 0 bases and 2 bases, there was a span of 13 bases. CDR3 loop: CASSQEIGGRNYGYTF. CDR3 DNA: TGTGCCAGCAGCCAAGAGATCGGAGGACGGAACTATGGCTACACCTTC.

The count of this clone is one. The chain combines TRBV10-3 with TRBJ1-6; possible D gene TRBD1, 5 bases. Trimming stripped 11 bases from V and 9 bases from J, with 14 bases between. There are 12 residues in the CDR3. CDR1 is ENHRY, CDR2 SYGVKD, per germline. In DNA, the CDR3 is TGTGCCTCCTCGGGGGAAAGTTCACCCCTCCACTTT. As protein: CASSGESSPLHF.

V usage is TRBV9 and J usage is TRBJ2-6, with unresolved D. Germline V gene sequence: CDR1 SGDLS, CDR2 YYNGEE. CDR3 size: 15 residues. V was pared by 0 bases and J by 0 bases, with 4 bases between. The CDR3 loop is CASSVEGSGANVLTF. DNA of the CDR3: TGTGCCAGCAGCGTAGAAGGCTCTGGGGCCAACGTCCTGACTTTC.

The chain carries TRBV18 and TRBJ2-5; 9 bases line up with TRBD2. Germline V lookup: CDR1 KGHSH, CDR2 LQKENI. The J segment lost 2 bases and the V segment lost 4 bases, leaving 8 bases of the junction unmatched. The CDR3 totals 16 residues. The CDR3 DNA sequence: TGTGCCAGCTCACTGGGACCGGGACTAGCACAAGAGACCCAGTACTTC. Its protein product is CASSLGPGLAQETQYF.

The V call is TRBV6-1, the J call TRBJ1-4; 11 nucleotides line up with TRBD1. The length of the CDR3 is 15 residues. With 3 bases clipped from V and 8 bases from J, the junction kept 5 bases outside the gene matches. Per germline, CDR1 MNHNS and CDR2 SASEGT. In DNA form, the CDR3 reads TGTGCCAGCAGTGAGGGGGGACAGGGGGACGAAAAACTGTTTTTT. Its protein is CASSEGGQGDEKLFF.

The V gene is TRBV5-1, the J gene TRBJ2-1; no clear D. The CDR3 loop spans 15 amino acids. Germline V lookup: CDR1 SGHRS, CDR2 YFSETQ. Trimming stripped 0 bases from V and 3 bases from J, with 10 bases between. CDR3: CASSLGRLHYNEQFF. CDR3 sequence (DNA): TGCGCCAGCAGCTTGGGTAGGCTGCACTACAATGAGCAGTTCTTC. Drawing the rest from reference TRBV5-1 and TRBJ2-1, the complete variable domain is KAGVTQTPRYLIKTRGQQVTLSCSPISGHRSVSWYQQTPGQGLQFLFEYFSETQRNKGNFPGRFSGRQFSNSRSEMNVSTLELGDSALYLCASSLGRLHYNEQFFGPGTRLTVL.

This sequence joins TRBV27 and TRBJ2-5; D is uncertain. Trimming shortened V by 8 bases and J by 3 bases, and 7 bases separated the two germline ends. This CDR3 is 11 amino acids long. From germline, CDR1 is MNHEY and CDR2 SMNVEV (reference sequence). For the CDR3, the DNA is TGTGCCAGCGCCAACGAAGAGACCCAGTACTTC. It codes for CASANEETQYF.

V gene TRBV30 combines with J gene TRBJ1-5, with unresolved D. This CDR3 has 13 amino acids. Trimming left V 1 base short and J 2 bases short, with 6 bases between. In germline, CDR1 is GTSNPN, CDR2 SVGIG (reference sequence). CDR3 region: CAWSGDGNQPQHF. CDR3 sequence (DNA): TGTGCCTGGAGTGGTGACGGCAATCAGCCCCAGCATTTT.

The rearrangement links TRBV10-3 to TRBJ2-2; 8 positions agree with TRBD1. In germline, CDR1 is ENHRY, CDR2 SYGVKD. CDR3 length equals 16 residues. Trimming removed 4 bases from V and 6 bases from J; junction bases left unmatched: 10. CDR3 in DNA: TGTGCCATCAGTGGGTCGCTCGGCAGGGGGCCCGGGGAGCTGTTTTTT. Its protein is CAISGSLGRGPGELFF.

The chain recombines TRBV19 with TRBJ1-5; D is uncertain. CDR1 LNHDA and CDR2 SQIVND come from the germline V gene (reference sequence). V lost 1 base to trimming and J lost 0 bases, with 13 bases between them. The CDR3 sequence is 17 residues long. The CDR3 loop reads CASSIGLKKHSNQPQHF. DNA of the CDR3: TGTGCCAGTAGTATAGGTCTGAAAAAGCATAGCAATCAGCCCCAGCATTTT.

V usage is TRBV6-1 and J usage is TRBJ2-4; possible D gene TRBD2, 6 bases. The CDR3 runs to 13 residues. Trimming took 10 bases from V and 9 from J, leaving 19 bases between them. Per germline, CDR1 MNHNS and CDR2 SASEGT. CDR3 nucleotides: TGTGCCACCTGGGGGGAAGATCGAGGCATTCAGTACTTC. Translated: CATWGEDRGIQYF.

The V gene is TRBV5-6, the J gene TRBJ2-7, with D perhaps matching TRBD1 (6 bases). Germline V gene data show CDR1 as SGHDT and CDR2 as YYEEEE. The V end lost 1 base, the J end lost 10 bases, and 15 bases lay between the germline ends. The CDR3 covers 13 residues. The CDR3 protein is CASSLSVRDKQYF. CDR3 DNA sequence: TGTGCCAGCAGCTTGAGTGTTCGGGACAAACAGTACTTC.

This clone came up a few times. This chain connects TRBV2 to TRBJ1-4; tentative D call: TRBD1 (5 bases). Trimming removed 4 bases at V and 6 bases at J, with 15 bases between. The CDR3 runs to 15 residues. CDR1 is SNHLY, CDR2 FYNNEI, per germline. CDR3 sequence (DNA): TGTGCCAGCAGTGGATTAGGGGCAGGTGATGAAAAACTGTTTTTT. This gives the protein CASSGLGAGDEKLFF. The entire variable domain, with the rest obtained from reference TRBV2 and TRBJ1-4, is as follows: EPEVTQTPSHQVTQMGQEVILRCVPISNHLYFYWYRQILGQKVEFLVSFYNNEISEKSEIFDDQFSVERPDGSNFTLKIRSTKLEDSAMYFCASSGLGAGDEKLFFGSGTQLSVL.

The rearrangement uses TRBV4-2 and TRBJ2-1; 12 positions agree with TRBD2. Trimming removed 1 base from V and 10 bases from J; junction bases left unmatched: 8. The CDR3 is 16 residues long. In germline, CDR1 is LGHNA, CDR2 YNFKEQ. DNA for the CDR3: TGTGCCAGCAGCCAAGTATCTAGCGGGAGGGCCGGAGAGCAGTTCTTC. Protein product: CASSQVSSGRAGEQFF.

Note on this clone: A read error may account for a junction end that differs from germline. J is TRBJ2-2 and V is TRBV7-2; 11 bases are a match to TRBD2. The germline gives CDR1 SGHTA, CDR2 FQGNSA. CDR3 length: 15 residues. The CDR3 DNA reads as TGTGCCAGCAGCGTAGCGGGGGGGGGCACCGGGGAGCTGTTTTTT. Translated: CASSVAGGGTGELFF.

The genes are TRBV6-1 and TRBJ1-2; possible D gene TRBD1, 6 bases. V was trimmed by 1 base and J by 6 bases, leaving 9 bases between them. The CDR3 is made up of 13 amino acids. Germline lookup yields CDR1 MNHNS and CDR2 SASEGT. The CDR3 here is CASSEEGGHGYTF. CDR3 in DNA: TGTGCCAGCAGTGAAGAGGGGGGGCATGGCTACACCTTC.

The rearrangement links TRBV18 to TRBJ1-1; D is undetermined. The CDR3 is 14 amino acids. V was clipped by 1 base and J by 4 bases, with 10 bases between them. Germline V gene lookup returns CDR1 KGHSH and CDR2 LQKENI. This CDR3 reads CASSPQGVGTEAFF. Written as DNA, the CDR3 is TGTGCCAGCTCACCACAGGGTGTGGGCACTGAAGCTTTCTTT.

V usage is TRBV5-4 and J usage is TRBJ1-1; TRBD1 matches 7 bases. CDR3 length: 14 amino acids. With V trimmed by 3 bases and J by 1 base, 3 bases remained unmatched. From germline, CDR1 is SGHNT and CDR2 YYREEE (reference sequence). The CDR3 sequence is CASSWTGENTEAFF. The CDR3 coding sequence is TGTGCCAGCAGCTGGACAGGCGAGAACACTGAAGCTTTCTTT.

J is TRBJ2-2 and V is TRBV7-3; 7 bases agree with TRBD1. V dropped 5 bases and J dropped 4; count of bases not matched to a gene: 7. Germline assignment: CDR1 SGHTA and CDR2 FQGTGA. The CDR3 runs 15 residues. CDR3 in amino acids: CASSPTGFSTGELFF. For the CDR3, the DNA is TGTGCCAGCAGCCCGACAGGGTTCAGCACCGGGGAGCTGTTTTTT.

A single count supports this clone. This rearrangement joins TRBV6-1 to TRBJ2-1; TRBD1 agrees at 7 bases. With 2 bases clipped from V and 8 bases from J, the junction kept 9 bases outside the gene matches. The CDR3 extends over 15 amino acids. CDR1 and CDR2 (germline): MNHNS, SASEGT. CDR3 DNA sequence: TGTGCCAGCAGTGAAACCGGGACAGCTTTTTATGAGCAGTTCTTC. Translation gives CASSETGTAFYEQFF.